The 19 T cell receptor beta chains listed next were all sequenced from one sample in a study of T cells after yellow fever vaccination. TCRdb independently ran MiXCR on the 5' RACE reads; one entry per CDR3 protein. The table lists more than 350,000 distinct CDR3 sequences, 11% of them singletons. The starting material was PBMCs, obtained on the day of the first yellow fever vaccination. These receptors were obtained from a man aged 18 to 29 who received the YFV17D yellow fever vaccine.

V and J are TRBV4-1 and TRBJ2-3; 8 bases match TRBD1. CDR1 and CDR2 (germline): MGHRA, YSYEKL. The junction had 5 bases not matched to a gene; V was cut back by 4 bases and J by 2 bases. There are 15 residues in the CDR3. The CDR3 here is CASSLYRGDTDTQYF. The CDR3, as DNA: TGCGCCAGCAGCCTATACAGGGGGGACACAGATACGCAGTATTTT.

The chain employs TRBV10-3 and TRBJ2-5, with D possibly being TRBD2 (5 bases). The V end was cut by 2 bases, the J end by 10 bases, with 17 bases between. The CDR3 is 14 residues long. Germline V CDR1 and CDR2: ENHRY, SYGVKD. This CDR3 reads CAISERRTEDDQYF. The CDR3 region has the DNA TGTGCCATCAGTGAGAGGAGGACTGAAGATGACCAGTACTTC.

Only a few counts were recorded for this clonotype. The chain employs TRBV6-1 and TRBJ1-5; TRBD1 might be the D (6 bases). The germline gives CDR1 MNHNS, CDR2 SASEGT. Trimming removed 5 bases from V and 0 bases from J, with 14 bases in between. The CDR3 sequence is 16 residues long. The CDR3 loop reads CASSKIRDTSNQPQHF. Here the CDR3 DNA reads TGTGCCAGCAGTAAAATCCGGGACACTAGCAATCAGCCCCAGCATTTT.

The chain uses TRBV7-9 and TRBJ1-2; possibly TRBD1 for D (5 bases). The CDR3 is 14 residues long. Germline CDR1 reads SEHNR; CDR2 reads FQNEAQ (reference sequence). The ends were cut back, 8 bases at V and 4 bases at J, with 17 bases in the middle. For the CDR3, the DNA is TGTGCCAGCGGGGGGGGAGTGGAGGTCTATGGCTACACCTTC. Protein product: CASGGGVEVYGYTF.

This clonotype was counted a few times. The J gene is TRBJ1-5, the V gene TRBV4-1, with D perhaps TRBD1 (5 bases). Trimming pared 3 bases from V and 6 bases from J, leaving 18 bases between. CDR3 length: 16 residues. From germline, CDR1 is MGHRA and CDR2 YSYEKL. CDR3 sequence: CASSQQGRGLGQPQHF. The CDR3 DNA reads TGCGCCAGCAGCCAGCAGGGACGCGGATTGGGTCAGCCCCAGCATTTT.

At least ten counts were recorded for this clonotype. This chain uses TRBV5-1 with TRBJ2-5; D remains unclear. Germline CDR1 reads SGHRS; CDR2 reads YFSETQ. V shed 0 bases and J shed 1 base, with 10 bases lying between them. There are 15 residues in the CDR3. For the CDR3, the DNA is TGCGCCAGCAGCTTGGGCGCCAGTGGCCAAGAGACCCAGTACTTC. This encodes CASSLGASGQETQYF.

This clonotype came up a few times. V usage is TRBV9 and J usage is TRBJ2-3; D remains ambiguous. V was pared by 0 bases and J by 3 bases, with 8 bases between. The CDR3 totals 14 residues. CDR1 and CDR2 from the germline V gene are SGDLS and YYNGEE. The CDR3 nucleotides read TGTGCCAGCAGCGTAGACCCGGGTACAGATACGCAGTATTTT. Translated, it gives CASSVDPGTDTQYF.

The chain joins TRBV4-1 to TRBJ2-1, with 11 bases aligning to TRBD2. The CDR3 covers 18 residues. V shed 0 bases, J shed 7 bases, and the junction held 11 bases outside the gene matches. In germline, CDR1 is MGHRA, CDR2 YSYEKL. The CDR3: CASSQEGGTSGGFNEQFF. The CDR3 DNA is TGCGCCAGCAGCCAAGAAGGCGGTACTAGCGGGGGCTTTAATGAGCAGTTCTTC.

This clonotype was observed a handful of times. CDR3 in amino acids: CASSLQSSSTDTQYF. The CDR3 bases are TGCGCCAGCAGCTTGCAGAGCTCTAGCACAGATACGCAGTATTTT. V usage is TRBV5-1 and J usage is TRBJ2-3; D uncertain. The V end lost 1 base, the J end lost 0 bases, and 9 bases lay between the germline ends. Germline V gene data show CDR1 as SGHRS and CDR2 as YFSETQ. The CDR3 totals 15 residues.

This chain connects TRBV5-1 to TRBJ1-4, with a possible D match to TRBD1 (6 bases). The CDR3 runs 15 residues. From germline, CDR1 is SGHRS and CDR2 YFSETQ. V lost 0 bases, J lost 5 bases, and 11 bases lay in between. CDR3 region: CASSLGGTQNEKLFF. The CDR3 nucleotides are TGCGCCAGCAGCTTGGGCGGGACACAGAATGAAAAACTGTTTTTT.

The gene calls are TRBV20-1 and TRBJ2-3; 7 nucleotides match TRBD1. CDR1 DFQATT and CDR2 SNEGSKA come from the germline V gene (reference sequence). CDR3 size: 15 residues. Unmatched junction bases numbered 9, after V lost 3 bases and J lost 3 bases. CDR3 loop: CSASRLQGITDTQYF. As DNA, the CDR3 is TGCAGTGCTAGCCGGTTACAGGGGATTACAGATACGCAGTATTTT.

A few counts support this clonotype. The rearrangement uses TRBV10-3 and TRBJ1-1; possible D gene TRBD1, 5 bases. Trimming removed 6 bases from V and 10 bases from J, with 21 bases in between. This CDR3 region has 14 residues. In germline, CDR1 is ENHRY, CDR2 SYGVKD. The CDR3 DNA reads TGTGCCATCAGGGCCTGGGACTCTTCTAAGGGAGCTTTCTTT. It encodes CAIRAWDSSKGAFF.

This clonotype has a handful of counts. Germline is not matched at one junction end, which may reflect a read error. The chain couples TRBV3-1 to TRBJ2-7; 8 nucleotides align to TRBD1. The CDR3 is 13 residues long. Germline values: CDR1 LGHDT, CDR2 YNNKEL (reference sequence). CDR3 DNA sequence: TGTGCCAGCAGCCTAACGGTCAGGGGGCGCAGGTTATTC. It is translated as CASSLTVRGRRLF.

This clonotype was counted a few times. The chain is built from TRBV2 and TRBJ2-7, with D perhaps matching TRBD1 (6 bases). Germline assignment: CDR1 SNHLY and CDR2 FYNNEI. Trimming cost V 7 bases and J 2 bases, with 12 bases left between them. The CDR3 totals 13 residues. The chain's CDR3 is CASTRQETYEQYV. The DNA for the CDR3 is TGTGCCAGCACACGACAGGAAACCTACGAGCAGTACGTC.

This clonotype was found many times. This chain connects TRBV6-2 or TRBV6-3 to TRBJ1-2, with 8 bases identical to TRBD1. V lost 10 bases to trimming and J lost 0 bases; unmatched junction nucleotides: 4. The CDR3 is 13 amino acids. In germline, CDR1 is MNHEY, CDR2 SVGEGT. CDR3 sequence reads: CATTGVTNYGYTF. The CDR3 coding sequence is TGTGCCACGACAGGGGTGACTAACTATGGCTACACCTTC.

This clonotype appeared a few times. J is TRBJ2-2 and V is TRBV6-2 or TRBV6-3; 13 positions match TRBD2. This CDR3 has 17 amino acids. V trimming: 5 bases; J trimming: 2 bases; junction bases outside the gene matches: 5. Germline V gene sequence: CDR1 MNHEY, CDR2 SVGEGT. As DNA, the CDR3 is TGTGCCAGCAGTCGACTAGCGGGGGGCATAAACACCGGGGAGCTGTTTTTT. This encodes CASSRLAGGINTGELFF.

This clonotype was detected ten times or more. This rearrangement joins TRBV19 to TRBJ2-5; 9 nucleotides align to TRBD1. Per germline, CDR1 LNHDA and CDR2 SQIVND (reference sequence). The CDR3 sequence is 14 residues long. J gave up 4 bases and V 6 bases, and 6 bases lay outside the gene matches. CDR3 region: CASRGTGSTETQYF. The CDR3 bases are TGTGCCAGTAGAGGGACAGGGAGTACAGAGACCCAGTACTTC.

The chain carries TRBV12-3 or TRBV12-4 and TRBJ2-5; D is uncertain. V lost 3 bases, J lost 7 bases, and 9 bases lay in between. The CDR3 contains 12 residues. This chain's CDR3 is CASSFVRGTQYF. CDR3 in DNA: TGTGCCAGCAGTTTCGTACGTGGGACCCAGTACTTC.

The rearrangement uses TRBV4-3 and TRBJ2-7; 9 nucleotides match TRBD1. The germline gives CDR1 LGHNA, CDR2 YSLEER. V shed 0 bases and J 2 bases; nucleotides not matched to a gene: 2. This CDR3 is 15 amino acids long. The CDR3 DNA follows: TGCGCCAGCAGCCAAGATTGGACAGGGGCCTACGAGCAGTACTTC. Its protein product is CASSQDWTGAYEQYF.